These 25 T cell receptor beta chains share one sample of origin, sequenced in a study of cytomegalovirus exposure and HLA in healthy donors (dated by TCRdb to about 2017). Library preparation employed the immunoSEQ multiplex PCR assay. A mixture of 60 forward primers for TCR Vbeta segments and 13 reverse primers for TCR Jbeta segments was used in the multiplex PCR. As stored in TCRdb, this immuneACCESS dataset retains in-frame rearrangements with V and J assigned. A fraction of the clones does not appear; measured against another copy, unresolved V genes explain less than half of the discrepancy, and the remainder lacks a known reason. This sample has some 150,000 clones in its table, and under 85% of those were observed once. 1.5% to 2% of the sample is held by the ten biggest clonotypes. Sequencing was carried out using PBMCs. These receptors were collected from a woman aged 25 to 39 in good health and CMV-seronegative.

This rearrangement joins TRBV29-1 to TRBJ2-7, with 8 positions matching TRBD2. The CDR3 runs to 16 residues. V was clipped by 6 bases and J by 0 bases; unmatched bases: 13. The germline V gene encodes CDR1 SQVTM and CDR2 ANQGSEA. CDR3 residues: CSVSGAGDISSYEQYF. The CDR3 bases are TGCAGCGTCTCTGGAGCGGGGGACATAAGCTCCTACGAGCAGTACTTC.

V usage is TRBV11-3 and J usage is TRBJ2-1; 12 nucleotides align to TRBD2. Germline V gene sequence: CDR1 SGHNT, CDR2 YENEEA. V lost 5 bases, J lost 10 bases, and 9 bases stayed unmatched. CDR3 length: 15 residues. CDR3 nucleotides: TGTGCCAGCAGCATTACTAGCGGGGGGCCAGAGGAGCAGTTCTTC. The encoded protein is CASSITSGGPEEQFF.

V and J are TRBV27 and TRBJ2-7; possibly TRBD2 for D (6 bases). Germline V gene data show CDR1 as MNHEY and CDR2 as SMNVEV (reference sequence). CDR3 length: 14 residues. V was cut by 5 bases and J by 2 bases, with 13 bases left in between. The CDR3 coding sequence is TGTGCCAGCAGTAGGCGGGACTCGGCCTACGAGCAGTACTTC. Translated: CASSRRDSAYEQYF.

In this sample, this clone turned up once. The chain couples TRBV11-3 to TRBJ2-1; 8 bases align to TRBD1. This CDR3 spans 15 amino acids. Trimming took 5 bases from V and 6 from J; bases not matched to a gene: 9. Germline CDR1 is SGHNT and CDR2 is YENEEA. The CDR3: CASSLGQGRANEQFF. CDR3 DNA sequence: TGTGCCAGCAGCCTCGGACAGGGTCGGGCCAATGAGCAGTTCTTC.

This chain links TRBV4-1 with TRBJ1-1; unclear D gene. The germline V gene has CDR1 MGHRA and CDR2 YSYEKL. Between the trimmed V and J ends, which lost 2 bases and 0 bases, there was a span of 16 bases. CDR3 length: 17 residues. This chain's CDR3 is CASSQPTHEAVNTEAFF. In DNA form, the CDR3 reads TGCGCCAGCAGCCAACCTACCCACGAGGCCGTGAACACTGAAGCTTTCTTT.

This chain uses TRBV11-3 with TRBJ1-1; 8 bases agree with TRBD1. After removal of 5 bases from V and 5 bases from J, the junction contained 10 bases not matched to a gene. Germline V gene sequence: CDR1 SGHNT, CDR2 YENEEA. This CDR3 spans 15 amino acids. The CDR3 is CASSPSMTGATEAFF. The CDR3 DNA is TGTGCCAGCAGCCCCTCAATGACAGGGGCGACTGAAGCTTTCTTT. The entire variable domain, with the rest obtained from reference TRBV11-3 and TRBJ1-1, is as follows: EAGVVQSPRYKIIEKKQPVAFWCNPISGHNTLYWYLQNLGQGPELLIRYENEEAVDDSQLPKDRFSAERLKGVDSTLKIQPAELGDSAVYLCASSPSMTGATEAFFGQGTRLTVV.

This clone appeared once. This chain links TRBV2 with TRBJ2-1, with D possibly TRBD2 on 6 matching bases. The V gene's germline CDR1 is SNHLY and CDR2 FYNNEI. There are 13 residues in the CDR3. Trimming took 8 bases from V and 0 from J, leaving 8 bases between them. CDR3 nucleotides: TGTGCCAGCGGGGGAGGCTCCTACAATGAGCAGTTCTTC. This gives the protein CASGGGSYNEQFF.

This clone came up once. The chain combines TRBV9 with TRBJ1-1; D call uncertain. The length of the CDR3 is 15 residues. The germline CDR1 and CDR2 sequences are SGDLS and YYNGEE. V lost 0 bases to trimming and J lost 1 base, with 10 bases between them. The CDR3 DNA is TGTGCCAGCAGCGTAGTCGAGGAAACGAACACTGAAGCTTTCTTT. Its protein product is CASSVVEETNTEAFF.

The chain couples TRBV19 to TRBJ2-6; maybe TRBD2 (5 bases). This CDR3 has 16 amino acids. The germline V and J ends were trimmed by 5 bases and 1 base, with 12 bases remaining between them. CDR1 and CDR2 from the germline V gene are LNHDA and SQIVND (reference sequence). The CDR3: CASSRELGSGANVLTF. CDR3 sequence (DNA): TGTGCCAGTAGTCGGGAATTAGGTTCTGGGGCCAACGTCCTGACTTTC.

The table lists this clone with a few counts. The rearrangement uses TRBV6-6 and TRBJ2-2, with D possibly being TRBD2 (5 bases). Trimming pared 0 bases from V and 6 bases from J, leaving 8 bases between. Per germline, CDR1 MNHNY and CDR2 SVGAGI (reference sequence). CDR3 length equals 14 residues. The chain's CDR3 is CASSYSGDSGELFF. Written as DNA, the CDR3 is TGTGCCAGCAGTTACTCCGGGGATTCCGGGGAGCTGTTTTTT.

The rearrangement joins TRBV4-2 to TRBJ1-3; D not certain. Germline assignment: CDR1 LGHNA and CDR2 YNFKEQ. CDR3 length: 17 residues. Trimming cost V 0 bases and J 0 bases, with 12 bases left between them. DNA of the CDR3: TGTGCCAGCAGCCAAGATATTCTGATCGGCTCTGGAAACACCATATATTTT. Its protein product is CASSQDILIGSGNTIYF.

This clone was recorded once. This rearrangement joins TRBV5-1 to TRBJ1-1; no clear D gene. The CDR3 loop spans 16 amino acids. The germline gives CDR1 SGHRS, CDR2 YFSETQ. The V end was cut by 0 bases, the J end by 3 bases, with 15 bases between. CDR3 residues: CASSLAAGTVDTEAFF. Written as DNA, the CDR3 is TGCGCCAGCAGCTTGGCCGCTGGTACAGTTGACACTGAAGCTTTCTTT. Drawing the rest from reference TRBV5-1 and TRBJ1-1, the complete variable domain is KAGVTQTPRYLIKTRGQQVTLSCSPISGHRSVSWYQQTPGQGLQFLFEYFSETQRNKGNFPGRFSGRQFSNSRSEMNVSTLELGDSALYLCASSLAAGTVDTEAFFGQGTRLTVV.

V usage is TRBV30 and J usage is TRBJ2-3; D is uncertain. Trimming left V 0 bases short and J 3 bases short, with 4 bases between. The germline V gene has CDR1 GTSNPN and CDR2 SVGIG (reference sequence). This CDR3 has 12 residues. CDR3: CAWSVLTDTQYF. As DNA, the CDR3 is TGTGCCTGGAGTGTCCTGACAGATACGCAGTATTTT.

Only a few counts were recorded for this clone. For the CDR3, the DNA is TGTGCCAGCAGTGAATCAGGGGGTCAACGGCCCCAGCATTTT. Translation: CASSESGGQRPQHF. The V gene is TRBV25-1, the J gene TRBJ1-5; 7 positions agree with TRBD1. Germline V gene sequence: CDR1 MGHDK, CDR2 SYGVNS. This CDR3 spans 14 amino acids. The V and J ends lost 1 base and 9 bases, in that order; junction bases with no gene match: 6.

This clone occurred once. The chain is built from TRBV2 and TRBJ2-5, with D perhaps matching TRBD2 (6 bases). The CDR3 runs to 13 residues. CDR1 and CDR2 from the germline V gene are SNHLY and FYNNEI. The germline V and J ends were trimmed by 6 bases and 5 bases, with 13 bases remaining between them. The CDR3 here is CASRFAGKETQYF. The CDR3 region has the DNA TGTGCCAGCAGGTTCGCGGGAAAGGAGACCCAGTACTTC.

This sequence joins TRBV19 and TRBJ1-1; 9 bases align to TRBD1. Germline V lookup: CDR1 LNHDA, CDR2 SQIVND (reference sequence). This CDR3 has 16 amino acids. The junction had 13 bases not matched to a gene; V was cut back by 6 bases and J by 5 bases. CDR3 nucleotide sequence: TGTGCCAGTAGCCGCCCATTACTGACAGGGGGTACTGAAGCTTTCTTT. Its protein is CASSRPLLTGGTEAFF.

The chain joins TRBV14 to TRBJ2-1; D not resolved. The CDR3 is 13 amino acids. Trimming took off 4 bases at V and 6 bases at J, with 10 bases between the two ends. Germline V CDR1 and CDR2: SGHDN, FVKESK. The CDR3 DNA is TGTGCCAGCAGCCTCCCGTATTCCAATGAGCAGTTCTTC. Its translation: CASSLPYSNEQFF.

The rearrangement joins TRBV30 to TRBJ2-2; 10 positions agree with TRBD2. From germline, CDR1 is GTSNPN and CDR2 SVGIG (reference sequence). The J segment lost 6 bases and the V segment lost 4 bases, leaving 14 bases of the junction unmatched. The CDR3 spans 17 residues. The CDR3 region is CAWKASGGALRPGELFF. DNA for the CDR3: TGTGCCTGGAAGGCCAGCGGGGGGGCCTTACGGCCCGGGGAGCTGTTTTTT. Looking up the rest from reference TRBV30 and TRBJ2-2 gives the full variable domain: SQTIHQWPATLVQPVGSPLSLECTVEGTSNPNLYWYRQAAGRGLQLLFYSVGIGQISSEVPQNLSASRPQDRQFILSSKKLLLSDSGFYLCAWKASGGALRPGELFFGEGSRLTVL.

This clone has only a few counts. The rearrangement links TRBV30 to TRBJ1-4, with TRBD1 as a possible D gene (6 bases). V shed 0 bases and J shed 5 bases, with 25 bases lying between them. This CDR3 region has 19 residues. Germline loops: CDR1 GTSNPN, CDR2 SVGIG (reference sequence). CDR3 region: CAWSVFLQGRGVGNEKLFF. The CDR3 DNA sequence: TGTGCCTGGAGTGTATTTCTACAGGGAAGAGGGGTTGGGAATGAAAAACTGTTTTTT.

The chain carries TRBV10-3 and TRBJ1-1; D unclear. This CDR3 has 12 amino acids. V was clipped by 2 bases and J by 5 bases, with 6 bases between them. Germline V gene lookup returns CDR1 ENHRY and CDR2 SYGVKD. In DNA form, the CDR3 reads TGTGCCATCAGTGAGGGGGAGACTGAAGCTTTCTTT. Encoded protein: CAISEGETEAFF.

This chain joins TRBV5-1 and TRBJ2-7; 9 bases agree with TRBD2. V lost 0 bases, J lost 5 bases, and 6 bases stayed unmatched. The germline CDR1 and CDR2 sequences are SGHRS and YFSETQ. The CDR3 spans 15 residues. CDR3 in amino acids: CASSLGGRAVDEQYF. CDR3 nucleotide sequence: TGCGCCAGCAGCTTGGGCGGGAGGGCCGTTGACGAGCAGTACTTC.

This chain uses TRBV4-3 with TRBJ2-5, with D possibly being TRBD1 (6 bases). Gene TRBJ2-7 matches the end of the DNA better, so the J call may be wrong. CDR1 is LGHNA, CDR2 YSLEER, per germline. The CDR3 is 16 residues long. The CDR3 DNA reads TGCGCCAGCAGCCAAGATCCCGGGACACTCAAGGGCGAGCAGTACTTC. Amino acids: CASSQDPGTLKGEQYF.

V is TRBV6-5 and J is TRBJ1-2, with a possible D match to TRBD1 (5 bases). V was trimmed by 6 bases and J by 5 bases, leaving 13 bases between them. Germline V lookup: CDR1 MNHEY, CDR2 SVGAGI. CDR3 length equals 13 residues. CDR3 loop: CASSPDGTYGYTF. CDR3 bases: TGTGCCAGCAGCCCCGACGGGACTTATGGCTACACCTTC.

J is TRBJ2-5 and V is TRBV4-2; TRBD2 aligns across 9 bases. The J call could be wrong; TRBJ2-7 is a better fit for the DNA end. This CDR3 has 18 residues. Per the germline V gene, CDR1 is LGHNA and CDR2 is YNFKEQ. The CDR3 sequence: CASSQAVSGRSLDYEQYF. The DNA of the CDR3 is TGTGCCAGCAGCCAAGCTGTGAGCGGGAGGTCCCTCGACTACGAGCAGTACTTC.

In its sample, this clone was seen once. CDR3 protein: CASSPRGGSSGANVLTF. As DNA, the CDR3 is TGTGCCAGCTCCCCAAGGGGCGGGAGCTCTGGGGCCAACGTCCTGACTTTC. The rearrangement uses TRBV6-4 and TRBJ2-6; 7 nucleotides match TRBD2. This CDR3 contains 17 residues. Looked up from germline, CDR1 is MRHNA and CDR2 is SNTAGT. V lost 8 bases to trimming and J lost 0 bases; unmatched junction nucleotides: 10.